This T cell receptor (beta chain) was found in a study of blood T cell repertoires in COVID-19. The authors' processing: Reference gene primer amplification gave nucleated cell count estimates. The repertoire was sequenced with immunoSEQ multiplex PCR; TCRdb's copy has only in-frame clones and lacks some. The DNA was the basis for D and trimming; V, J and clone size are from that table. The sample consists of tens of thousands of clones, about four fifths of them appearing once. The CDR3 runs to 17 residues. Trimming cost V 0 bases and J 4 bases; bases outside gene matches: 14. Germline CDR1 and CDR2: GTSNPN and SVGIG (reference sequence).

The specimen was peripheral blood. The chain links TRBV30 to TRBJ1-1, with 7 bases fitting TRBD1. The TCR sequence derives from an elderly man with COVID-19, enrolled during active disease. Here the CDR3 DNA reads TGTGCCTGGAGTGTACAGGGGTCCCAAAGGGGCGGCACTGAAGCTTTCTTT. Residues: CAWSVQGSQRGGTEAFF.